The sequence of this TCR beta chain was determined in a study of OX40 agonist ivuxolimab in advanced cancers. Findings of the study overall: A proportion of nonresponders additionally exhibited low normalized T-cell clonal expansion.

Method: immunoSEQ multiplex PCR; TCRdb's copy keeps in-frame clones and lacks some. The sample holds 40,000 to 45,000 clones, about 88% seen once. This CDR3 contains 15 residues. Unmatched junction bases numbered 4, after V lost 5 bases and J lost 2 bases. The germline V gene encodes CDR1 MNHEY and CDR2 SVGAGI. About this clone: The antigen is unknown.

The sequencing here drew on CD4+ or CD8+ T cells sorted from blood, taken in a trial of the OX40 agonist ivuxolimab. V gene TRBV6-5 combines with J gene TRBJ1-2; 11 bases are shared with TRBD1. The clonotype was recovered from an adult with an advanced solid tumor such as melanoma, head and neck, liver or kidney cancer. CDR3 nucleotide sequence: TGTGCCAGCAGTCCTCGGACAGGGGGCAACTATGGCTACACCTTC. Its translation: CASSPRTGGNYGYTF.